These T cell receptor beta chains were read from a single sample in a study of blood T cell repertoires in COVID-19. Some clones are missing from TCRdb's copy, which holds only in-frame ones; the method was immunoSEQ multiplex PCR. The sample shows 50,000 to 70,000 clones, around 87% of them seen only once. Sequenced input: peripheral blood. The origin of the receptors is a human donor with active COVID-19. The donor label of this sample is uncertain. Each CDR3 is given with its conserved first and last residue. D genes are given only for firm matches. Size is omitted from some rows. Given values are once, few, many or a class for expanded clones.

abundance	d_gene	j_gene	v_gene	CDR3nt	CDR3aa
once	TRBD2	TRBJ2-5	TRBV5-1	TGCGCCAGCAGCTCTTGGGAGGGGCTCCCTATAGAGACCCAGTACTTC	CASSSWEGLPIETQYF
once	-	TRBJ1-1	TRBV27	TGTGCCAGCAGTTTATTGGGGGGACCTGCTGAAGCTTTCTTT	CASSLLGGPAEAFF
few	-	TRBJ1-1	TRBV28	TGTGCCAGCAGTTCGGAGGGCTGGAACACTGAAGCTTTCTTT	CASSSEGWNTEAFF
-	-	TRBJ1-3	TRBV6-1	TGTGCCAGCAGTGAAGCGGGTCGGGGGAGCTCTGGAAACACCATATATTTT	CASSEAGRGSSGNTIYF
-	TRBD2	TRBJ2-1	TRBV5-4	TGTGCCAGCAGCTCGGGACTAGCGGGAGTACGAGAGCAGTTCTTC	CASSSGLAGVREQFF
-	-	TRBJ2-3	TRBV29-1	TGCAGCGTTGATGGAGGTACAGATACGCAGTATTTT	CSVDGGTDTQYF
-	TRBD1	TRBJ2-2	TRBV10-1	TGCGCCAGCAGTTACTTACAGGGGAAGGCCGGGGAGCTGTTTTTT	CASSYLQGKAGELFF
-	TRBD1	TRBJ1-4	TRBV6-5	TGTGCCAGCGGCCCGACAGGGCCTAATGAAAAACTGTTTTTT	CASGPTGPNEKLFF
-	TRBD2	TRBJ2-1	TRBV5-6	TGTGCCAGCAGCTTGGGATGGGGCAGCGGGAGTTGGAATGAGCAGTTCTTC	CASSLGWGSGSWNEQFF
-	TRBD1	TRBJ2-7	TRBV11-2	TGTGCCAGCAGCCCAAACGCGGGGACAGGGGCCTACGAGCAGTACTTC	CASSPNAGTGAYEQYF
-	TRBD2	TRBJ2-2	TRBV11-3	TGTGCCAGCAGCTTAGACGCTAGCGGGGTATATCGCGGGGAGCTGTTTTTT	CASSLDASGVYRGELFF
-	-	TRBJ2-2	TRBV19	TGTGCCAGTAGTATTACAGAACCCGGGGAGCTGTTTTTT	CASSITEPGELFF
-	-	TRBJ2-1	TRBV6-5	TGTGCCAGCAGTTACATGTCGATTAGCAATGAGCAGTTCTTC	CASSYMSISNEQFF